Below, 32 T cell receptor beta chains from the same sample are listed, as sequenced in a study of cytomegalovirus exposure and HLA in healthy donors. The PCR had 60 Vbeta and 13 Jbeta primers. Clones were sequenced by immunoSEQ multiplex PCR, and TCRdb holds only the in-frame ones, with some missing. This sample has 120,000 or so clones, with roughly 80% found just once. Sequencing input: PBMCs. Receptor source: a man aged 30 to 45 in good health and CMV-seronegative.

The rearrangement joins TRBV6-1 to TRBJ1-4; 9 positions agree with TRBD1. The V gene's germline CDR1 is MNHNS and CDR2 SASEGT. The junction had 5 bases not matched to a gene; V was cut back by 6 bases and J by 6 bases. The CDR3 has 14 amino acids. The chain's CDR3 is CASRQGQGYEKLFF. The CDR3 DNA follows: TGTGCCAGCAGACAGGGACAGGGTTATGAAAAACTGTTTTTT.

Only one count was recorded for this clone. The chain couples TRBV11-2 to TRBJ2-5, with TRBD1 matching over 9 bases. Germline V CDR1 and CDR2: SGHAT, FQNNGV. CDR3 length: 16 amino acids. The junction had 8 bases not matched to a gene; V was cut back by 0 bases and J by 6 bases. The CDR3, as DNA: TGTGCCAGCAGCTTAGAGGGGACAGGGACCATCAAGACCCAGTACTTC. Amino acid sequence: CASSLEGTGTIKTQYF.

The chain carries TRBV4-2 and TRBJ2-3; possible D gene TRBD1, 7 bases. The CDR3 consists of 15 residues. Germline assignment: CDR1 LGHNA and CDR2 YNFKEQ. V was pared by 3 bases and J by 3 bases, with 13 bases between. The CDR3 spells CASSQVTGRTDTQYF. The CDR3 bases are TGTGCCAGCAGCCAGGTGACAGGGAGGACAGATACGCAGTATTTT.

In this sample, this clone turned up a few times. The J gene is TRBJ2-3, the V gene TRBV11-3; TRBD1 matches at 7 bases. Trimming at V came to 5 bases and at J to 0 bases, leaving 5 bases not matched to a gene. The germline gives CDR1 SGHNT, CDR2 YENEEA. This CDR3 contains 15 residues. The CDR3 here is CASSLTGQSTDTQYF. DNA for the CDR3: TGTGCCAGCAGCCTCACGGGACAGAGCACAGATACGCAGTATTTT.

The CDR3 coding sequence is TGTGCCAGCAGCTTTAGCCGGGACTTCGTAGGGGTACGCACAGATACGCAGTATTTT. It specifies CASSFSRDFVGVRTDTQYF. The chain has TRBV7-2 and TRBJ2-3; D is perhaps TRBD2 (6 bases). The CDR3 has 19 residues. V lost 3 bases and J 1 base, leaving 23 bases between the germline ends. Germline lookup yields CDR1 SGHTA and CDR2 FQGNSA.

This clone was found once. V is TRBV6-6 and J is TRBJ2-6; TRBD2 might be the D (5 bases). V lost 2 bases and J 4 bases, leaving 9 bases between the germline ends. Germline CDR1 reads MNHNY; CDR2 reads SVGAGI (reference sequence). The CDR3 covers 15 residues. The CDR3 DNA sequence: TGTGCCAGCAGTTACGTCCGGGGAGGGGCCAACGTCCTGACTTTC. Amino acid sequence: CASSYVRGGANVLTF.

Regarding this clone: Different DNA sequences within this sample yield the same CDR3. The genes are TRBV28 and TRBJ1-2; D remains unclear. The CDR3 is made up of 13 amino acids. Germline loops: CDR1 MDHEN, CDR2 SYDVKM. Between the trimmed V and J ends, which lost 3 bases and 3 bases, there was a span of 8 bases. CDR3 region: CASSLGRDYGYTF. CDR3 nucleotide sequence: TGTGCCAGCAGTTTGGGCAGAGACTATGGCTACACCTTC.

The chain recombines TRBV4-3 with TRBJ2-3; 7 bases are a match to TRBD2. Germline loops: CDR1 LGHNA, CDR2 YSLEER. V was clipped by 0 bases and J by 3 bases; unmatched bases: 6. The CDR3 sequence is 16 residues long. The CDR3 nucleotides read TGCGCCAGCAGCCAAGATCAAGCTAGCGGTACAGATACGCAGTATTTT. Translated: CASSQDQASGTDTQYF.

This sequence joins TRBV28 and TRBJ1-2; tentative D call: TRBD1 (6 bases). The germline gives CDR1 MDHEN, CDR2 SYDVKM. The ends were cut back, 5 bases at V and 4 bases at J, with 14 bases in the middle. The CDR3 is made up of 14 amino acids. Here the CDR3 DNA reads TGTGCCAGCAGTAGTAACAGGGTACCCTATGGCTACACCTTC. This encodes CASSSNRVPYGYTF.

CDR3 DNA: TGTGCCAGCAGCCCCACCAGGGGGTCTTATGGCTACACCTTC. Translated, it gives CASSPTRGSYGYTF. The V and J genes are TRBV7-9 and TRBJ1-2, with 7 bases that match TRBD1. Per the germline V gene, CDR1 is SEHNR and CDR2 is FQNEAQ (reference sequence). Germline trimming cut 5 bases from V and 5 bases from J; bases unmatched to any gene: 8. This CDR3 comprises 14 residues.

V and J are TRBV19 and TRBJ2-7; no definite D call. Germline CDR1 reads LNHDA; CDR2 reads SQIVND (reference sequence). V lost 1 base and J 1 base, leaving 5 bases between the germline ends. The CDR3 loop spans 13 amino acids. CDR3 DNA sequence: TGTGCCAGTAGTATAGCCCAATCCTACGAGCAGTACTTC. It encodes CASSIAQSYEQYF.

The rearrangement uses TRBV7-9 and TRBJ1-6; 11 bases match TRBD1. V gave up 3 bases and J gave up 2 bases; unmatched junction bases: 3. Germline V gives CDR1 SEHNR, CDR2 FQNEAQ (reference sequence). The CDR3 runs to 17 residues. CDR3 nucleotides: TGTGCCAGCAGCTTGGGACAGGGGGTCACCTATAATTCACCCCTCCACTTT. Its protein is CASSLGQGVTYNSPLHF.

The V and J genes are TRBV9 and TRBJ2-1; weak D call: TRBD2 (7 bases). Trimming removed 3 bases at V and 3 bases at J, with 16 bases between. CDR1 SGDLS and CDR2 YYNGEE come from the germline V gene. The CDR3 loop spans 16 amino acids. CDR3 residues: CASSARGGAGYNEQFF. CDR3 sequence (DNA): TGTGCCAGCAGCGCCCGAGGGGGGGCCGGCTACAATGAGCAGTTCTTC.

The chain carries TRBV10-3 and TRBJ2-1, with 7 bases fitting TRBD2. Germline V gives CDR1 ENHRY, CDR2 SYGVKD. The V segment lost 0 bases and the J segment 1 base; nucleotides outside the gene matches: 6. The CDR3 sequence is 17 residues long. CDR3 sequence (DNA): TGTGCCATCAGTGAGTCGGCGGGGGAGGGTTCCTACAATGAGCAGTTCTTC. This encodes CAISESAGEGSYNEQFF.

The chain uses TRBV5-1 and TRBJ1-1, with 7 bases identical to TRBD1. Germline V gives CDR1 SGHRS, CDR2 YFSETQ. This CDR3 has 14 amino acids. Trimming cost V 4 bases and J 3 bases; bases outside gene matches: 6. The CDR3 spells CASSPDRRYTEAFF. The CDR3 nucleotides are TGCGCCAGCAGCCCGGACAGGCGCTACACTGAAGCTTTCTTT.

The rearrangement joins TRBV28 to TRBJ2-1, with 7 bases identical to TRBD1. CDR3 length equals 16 residues. CDR1 is MDHEN and CDR2 is SYDVKM in the germline V gene. Germline trimming cut 5 bases from V and 0 bases from J; bases unmatched to any gene: 7. CDR3 coding DNA: TGTGCCAGCAGTACCGGGACAGAGAGCTCCTACAATGAGCAGTTCTTC. Amino acid sequence: CASSTGTESSYNEQFF.

The CDR3 DNA sequence: TGTGCCAGCAGCGTAGGACAGGCTATTCCCTCCTACGAGCAGTACTTC. Its protein is CASSVGQAIPSYEQYF. The chain recombines TRBV9 with TRBJ2-7, with D maybe TRBD1 (6 bases). V lost 0 bases to trimming and J lost 0 bases, with 13 bases between them. The CDR3 has 16 amino acids. Germline CDR1 is SGDLS and CDR2 is YYNGEE.

The chain employs TRBV7-9 and TRBJ2-2, with 9 bases that match TRBD1. J lost 4 bases, V lost 4 bases, and 4 bases had no gene match. Germline CDR1 is SEHNR and CDR2 is FQNEAQ (reference sequence). The CDR3 is 15 residues long. The CDR3 protein is CASSSGTGSTGELFF. DNA of the CDR3: TGTGCCAGCAGCTCCGGGACAGGGTCCACCGGGGAGCTGTTTTTT.

The chain recombines TRBV2 with TRBJ1-2; weak D call: TRBD1 (5 bases). Germline values: CDR1 SNHLY, CDR2 FYNNEI. This CDR3 is built from 14 residues. The ends were cut back, 3 bases at V and 7 bases at J, with 15 bases in the middle. The CDR3 sequence is CASSEGRGVSGYTF. In DNA, the CDR3 is TGTGCCAGCAGTGAGGGTAGGGGTGTAAGTGGCTACACCTTC.

About this clone itself: At the DNA level, this CDR3 is encoded by other sequences in the same sample as well. The chain couples TRBV9 to TRBJ2-1; 10 nucleotides line up with TRBD2. The V gene end was trimmed by 0 bases and the J gene end by 2 bases; junction bases not matched to a gene: 2. The CDR3 has 16 amino acids. The V gene's germline CDR1 is SGDLS and CDR2 YYNGEE. CDR3: CASSVVAGGPYNEQFF. As DNA, the CDR3 is TGTGCCAGCAGCGTAGTAGCGGGGGGTCCCTACAATGAGCAGTTCTTC.

The V gene is TRBV19, the J gene TRBJ2-5; D remains ambiguous. The CDR3 covers 14 residues. The germline V and J ends were trimmed by 3 bases and 4 bases, with 12 bases remaining between them. The germline V gene encodes CDR1 LNHDA and CDR2 SQIVND (reference sequence). The CDR3: CASSIARPRETQYF. The CDR3 DNA follows: TGTGCCAGTAGTATTGCCAGGCCCAGAGAGACCCAGTACTTC.

The count of this clone is one. The chain links TRBV7-2 to TRBJ2-3; D is perhaps TRBD2 (5 bases). V lost 5 bases to trimming and J lost 3 bases, with 12 bases between them. In germline, CDR1 is SGHTA, CDR2 FQGNSA. This CDR3 spans 14 amino acids. The CDR3, as DNA: TGTGCCAGCAGCCCCCGGGAACGGACAGATACGCAGTATTTT. It codes for CASSPRERTDTQYF.

The chain's CDR3 is CSGGTGVGYTF. The CDR3 nucleotides are TGCAGTGGGGGGACAGGGGTGGGCTACACCTTC. This chain joins TRBV20-1 and TRBJ1-2, with 10 positions matching TRBD1. Germline V gene lookup returns CDR1 DFQATT and CDR2 SNEGSKA (reference sequence). This CDR3 contains 11 residues. J lost 8 bases, V lost 7 bases, and 4 bases had no gene match.

This sequence joins TRBV30 and TRBJ2-3; D perhaps matches TRBD2 (5 bases). Trimming removed 0 bases from V and 2 bases from J, with 15 bases in between. The CDR3 sequence is 16 residues long. Germline values: CDR1 GTSNPN, CDR2 SVGIG (reference sequence). CDR3 residues: CAWSVQASQSTDTQYF. The CDR3 nucleotides read TGTGCCTGGAGTGTACAAGCTAGCCAGTCCACAGATACGCAGTATTTT.

This rearrangement joins TRBV19 to TRBJ1-2; 11 bases map to TRBD1. Per germline, CDR1 LNHDA and CDR2 SQIVND (reference sequence). V lost 9 bases to trimming and J lost 4 bases; unmatched junction nucleotides: 10. This CDR3 is 15 amino acids long. This chain's CDR3 is CASIKGQGVFYGYTF. CDR3 DNA sequence: TGTGCCAGCATAAAGGGACAGGGGGTTTTCTATGGCTACACCTTC.

The CDR3 bases are TGTGCCAGTCATACTCCCGGGACAGCCGGGGAGCTGTTTTTT. Translating gives CASHTPGTAGELFF. This sequence joins TRBV6-1 and TRBJ2-2; 7 nucleotides line up with TRBD1. V was clipped by 9 bases and J by 6 bases; unmatched bases: 10. Germline V CDR1 and CDR2: MNHNS, SASEGT. The CDR3 is made up of 14 amino acids.

V usage is TRBV6-6 and J usage is TRBJ1-5, with 8 bases aligning to TRBD1. The CDR3 has 15 residues. Germline CDR1 is MNHNY and CDR2 is SVGAGI (reference sequence). V trimming: 2 bases; J trimming: 4 bases; junction bases outside the gene matches: 4. CDR3 sequence (DNA): TGTGCCAGCAGTTACCTCGGACAGGGAAATCAGCCCCAGCATTTT. Its protein is CASSYLGQGNQPQHF.

This clone has a handful of counts. The V gene is TRBV2, the J gene TRBJ1-2, with 8 bases identical to TRBD1. After removal of 5 bases from V and 7 bases from J, the junction contained 3 bases not matched to a gene. This CDR3 has 12 amino acids. CDR1 and CDR2 (germline): SNHLY, FYNNEI. The CDR3 loop is CASSLDRAGYTF. The CDR3, as DNA: TGTGCCAGCAGTTTGGACAGGGCTGGCTACACCTTC.

The V gene is TRBV7-9, the J gene TRBJ2-7, with 8 bases lining up with TRBD1. Germline CDR1 and CDR2: SEHNR and FQNEAQ (reference sequence). J was trimmed by 2 bases and V by 5 bases; bases with no gene match: 8. The CDR3 runs to 15 residues. In nucleotides, the CDR3 is TGTGCCAGCAGCCAAACAGGGGGTTTGACCTACGAGCAGTACTTC. Translated: CASSQTGGLTYEQYF.

This chain links TRBV5-1 with TRBJ1-2, with unresolved D. Germline V gives CDR1 SGHRS, CDR2 YFSETQ. The length of the CDR3 is 13 residues. Trimming took off 0 bases at V and 5 bases at J, with 8 bases between the two ends. As DNA, the CDR3 is TGCGCCAGCAGCTTGGGAGAACTTTATGGCTACACCTTC. Protein sequence: CASSLGELYGYTF.

The chain links TRBV29-1 to TRBJ2-1; 9 bases fit TRBD1. The trim removed 6 bases at V and 0 bases at J, leaving 21 bases unmatched. Germline V gives CDR1 SQVTM, CDR2 ANQGSEA. This CDR3 is 20 amino acids long. Here the CDR3 reads CSVGDRVSLPGSGSYNEQFF. In DNA form, the CDR3 reads TGCAGCGTGGGGGACAGGGTATCATTACCTGGATCAGGCTCCTACAATGAGCAGTTCTTC.

The chain carries TRBV7-9 and TRBJ1-2; no clear D gene. The length of the CDR3 is 12 residues. Germline CDR1 is SEHNR and CDR2 is FQNEAQ (reference sequence). V lost 5 bases to trimming and J lost 9 bases, with 13 bases between them. CDR3 sequence: CASSAMLGRYTF. CDR3 nucleotides: TGTGCCAGCAGCGCAATGCTCGGTCGCTACACCTTC.